This entry lists 24 T cell receptor beta chains sequenced from one sample in a study of response to subunit inactivated influenza vaccine. TCRdb redid the calling of the RT-PCR reads with MiXCR, one entry per CDR3 protein. The sample holds hundreds of thousands of distinct CDR3 sequences; roughly 25% are singletons and the top ten take under 2.5%. Sequencing used CD4+ T cells sorted from PBMCs, obtained more than 4 days after vaccination. Source of these receptors: a man aged 45 to 65 who received an inactivated influenza vaccine.

On this clonotype: A read error may be the cause here, since a much bigger clone is one base away. V usage is TRBV20-1 and J usage is TRBJ1-1, with 9 nucleotides matching TRBD1. V was pared by 2 bases and J by 1 base, with 5 bases of the junction left unmatched. CDR3 length: 15 amino acids. From germline, CDR1 is DFQATT and CDR2 SNEGSKA (reference sequence). The CDR3 region is CSARTPGQGNTEAFF. As DNA, the CDR3 is TGCAGTGCTAGAACCCCGGGACAGGGGAACACTGAAGCTTTCTTT.

The CDR3 sequence: CASRVGGANYGYTF. CDR3 DNA: TGTGCCAGCAGAGTCGGAGGGGCTAACTATGGCTACACCTTC. The chain carries TRBV2 and TRBJ1-2; D is possibly TRBD1 (5 bases). V shed 6 bases and J shed 0 bases, with 11 bases lying between them. The CDR3 loop spans 14 amino acids. Germline V gene lookup returns CDR1 SNHLY and CDR2 FYNNEI.

This clonotype came up a few times. V gene TRBV28 combines with J gene TRBJ1-1, with D perhaps TRBD1 (6 bases). Trimming left V 6 bases short and J 3 bases short, with 11 bases between. Germline V gives CDR1 MDHEN, CDR2 SYDVKM. This CDR3 spans 13 amino acids. Here the CDR3 DNA reads TGTGCCAGCAGGACAACAGGGCACACTGAAGCTTTCTTT. Translated: CASRTTGHTEAFF.

A few counts support this clonotype. The rearrangement uses TRBV20-1 and TRBJ1-6; TRBD1 agrees at 8 bases. Per the germline V gene, CDR1 is DFQATT and CDR2 is SNEGSKA (reference sequence). The CDR3 is made up of 16 amino acids. Unmatched junction bases numbered 7, after V lost 1 base and J lost 5 bases. The CDR3 is CSARAGGDTHNSPLHF. CDR3 bases: TGCAGTGCTAGAGCAGGGGGCGATACCCATAATTCACCCCTCCACTTT.

The chain couples TRBV18 to TRBJ1-4; weak D call: TRBD1 (5 bases). Trimming took 4 bases from V and 6 from J, leaving 9 bases between them. CDR1 is KGHSH and CDR2 is LQKENI in the germline V gene. This CDR3 is 13 amino acids long. The CDR3 DNA follows: TGTGCCAGCTCACACGGGACGGATGAAAAACTGTTTTTT. This encodes CASSHGTDEKLFF.

This clonotype was counted ten times or more. The rearrangement links TRBV5-1 to TRBJ2-2; the match to TRBD1 covers 7 bases. V trimming: 7 bases; J trimming: 1 base; junction bases outside the gene matches: 1. The CDR3 sequence is 13 residues long. CDR1 is SGHRS, CDR2 YFSETQ, per germline. CDR3 nucleotide sequence: TGCGCCAGCCGACAGGGGAACACCGGGGAGCTGTTTTTT. The encoded protein is CASRQGNTGELFF. The full variable domain, rest sourced from reference TRBV5-1 and TRBJ2-2, is KAGVTQTPRYLIKTRGQQVTLSCSPISGHRSVSWYQQTPGQGLQFLFEYFSETQRNKGNFPGRFSGRQFSNSRSEMNVSTLELGDSALYLCASRQGNTGELFFGEGSRLTVL.

The chain combines TRBV18 with TRBJ2-7, with D possibly matching TRBD1 (6 bases). Germline assignment: CDR1 KGHSH and CDR2 LQKENI. This CDR3 has 14 residues. V lost 5 bases, J lost 2 bases, and 13 bases lay in between. DNA of the CDR3: TGTGCCAGCTCATCGTCGGGACACGCCTACGAGCAGTACTTC. Its translation is CASSSSGHAYEQYF.

This clonotype was picked up a small number of times. The chain uses TRBV2 and TRBJ2-1; 8 bases match TRBD2. The CDR3 spans 16 residues. Germline CDR1 and CDR2: SNHLY and FYNNEI. With V trimmed by 7 bases and J by 3 bases, 11 bases remained unmatched. CDR3 in amino acids: CASTPGAGALYNEQFF. The CDR3 region has the DNA TGTGCCAGCACCCCCGGAGCGGGAGCGCTCTACAATGAGCAGTTCTTC.

This clonotype was counted a few times. The chain is built from TRBV6-1 and TRBJ2-7; 8 nucleotides match TRBD1. CDR1 MNHNS and CDR2 SASEGT come from the germline V gene. V lost 7 bases and J lost 3; bases outside the gene matches: 11. The CDR3 covers 15 residues. CDR3: CASTARDRSGYEQYF. Written as DNA, the CDR3 is TGTGCCAGCACCGCCCGGGACAGGTCTGGCTACGAGCAGTACTTC.

This clonotype was counted only a few times. The chain links TRBV12-3 or TRBV12-4 to TRBJ2-3; D perhaps matches TRBD1 (5 bases). This CDR3 is built from 13 residues. With 7 bases removed from V and 2 bases from J, the gap between germline ends came to 10 bases. CDR3 sequence reads: CASKDRNTDTQYF. DNA for the CDR3: TGTGCCAGCAAAGACAGAAACACAGATACGCAGTATTTT.

V and J are TRBV29-1 and TRBJ1-1; the match to TRBD1 covers 8 bases. Germline V CDR1 and CDR2: SQVTM, ANQGSEA. The V and J ends lost 7 bases and 5 bases, in that order; junction bases with no gene match: 15. CDR3 length: 15 amino acids. CDR3 protein: CSAWDRTWLGTEAFF. CDR3 nucleotides: TGCAGCGCCTGGGACAGGACCTGGTTGGGAACTGAAGCTTTCTTT.

The chain employs TRBV29-1 and TRBJ2-1; 9 bases align to TRBD2. This CDR3 contains 15 residues. The ends lost 0 bases at V and 9 bases at J; junction bases unmatched: 9. Germline assignment: CDR1 SQVTM and CDR2 ANQGSEA. The CDR3 region is CSVEDWLAGRGEQFF. The CDR3 DNA sequence: TGCAGCGTTGAAGATTGGCTAGCGGGACGGGGTGAGCAGTTCTTC.

The rearrangement links TRBV18 to TRBJ2-6; 9 nucleotides line up with TRBD1. Germline V gene sequence: CDR1 KGHSH, CDR2 LQKENI. The CDR3 consists of 19 residues. Losses at the gene ends were 3 bases for V and 4 bases for J; bases not matched to a gene: 13. The CDR3 DNA reads TGTGCCAGCTCACCCTCTATCAGTAGGACAGGGGTCGGGGCCAACGTCCTGACTTTC. It encodes CASSPSISRTGVGANVLTF.

The chain links TRBV20-1 to TRBJ1-4; the D gene is possibly TRBD1 (5 bases). CDR3 length: 13 residues. The V gene lost 3 bases and the J gene lost 10 bases, with 15 bases spanning the gap. Germline CDR1 and CDR2: DFQATT and SNEGSKA (reference sequence). The CDR3 sequence is CSARARQGPKLFF. The CDR3 DNA reads as TGCAGTGCTAGGGCCCGGCAGGGTCCAAAACTGTTTTTT.

This clonotype was picked up a small number of times. J is TRBJ2-5 and V is TRBV29-1; the D gene is possibly TRBD2 (6 bases). CDR3 size: 12 residues. V was clipped by 5 bases and J by 5 bases, with 12 bases between them. Germline V lookup: CDR1 SQVTM, CDR2 ANQGSEA. CDR3 sequence reads: CSVRRGVETQYF. The CDR3 DNA sequence: TGCAGCGTTAGGAGGGGCGTTGAGACCCAGTACTTC.

This clonotype was detected only a few times. This sequence joins TRBV5-1 and TRBJ2-2, with D possibly being TRBD1 or TRBD2 (6 bases each). CDR1 is SGHRS and CDR2 is YFSETQ in the germline V gene. The ends were cut back, 1 base at V and 2 bases at J, with 12 bases in the middle. CDR3 length: 16 amino acids. The chain's CDR3 is CASSLSGGHNTGELFF. As DNA, the CDR3 is TGCGCCAGCAGCTTGTCCGGGGGCCATAACACCGGGGAGCTGTTTTTT.

The rearrangement links TRBV20-1 to TRBJ2-3; D not resolved. From germline, CDR1 is DFQATT and CDR2 SNEGSKA (reference sequence). The CDR3 extends over 13 amino acids. V gave up 5 bases and J gave up 2 bases, with 11 bases separating them. CDR3 sequence: CSAEAPLTDTQYF. CDR3 DNA: TGCAGTGCTGAAGCCCCCCTCACAGATACGCAGTATTTT.

This rearrangement joins TRBV7-8 to TRBJ2-7; 10 bases match TRBD1. CDR1 is SGHVS and CDR2 is FQNEAQ in the germline V gene. J gave up 3 bases and V 1 base, and 6 bases lay outside the gene matches. This CDR3 region has 16 residues. The CDR3 nucleotides are TGTGCCAGCAGCTTAGTTACGGGACAGGGGAACTACGAGCAGTACTTC. Protein: CASSLVTGQGNYEQYF. The full variable domain, its missing parts supplied by reference TRBV7-8 and TRBJ2-7, is GAGVSQSPRYKVAKRGQDVALRCDPISGHVSLFWYQQALGQGPEFLTYFQNEAQLDKSGLPSDRFFAERPEGSVSTLKIQRTQQEDSAVYLCASSLVTGQGNYEQYFGPGTRLTVT.

This clonotype was found many times. The chain combines TRBV5-1 with TRBJ1-5; TRBD1 might be the D (5 bases). Trimming shortened V by 4 bases and J by 6 bases, and 14 bases separated the two germline ends. This CDR3 has 14 amino acids. Germline CDR1 reads SGHRS; CDR2 reads YFSETQ. For the CDR3, the DNA is TGCGCCAGCAGCCCGGACGGGGGGGGTCAGCCCCAGCATTTT. Its translation: CASSPDGGGQPQHF.

This clonotype was counted many times. The chain carries TRBV11-2 and TRBJ2-1, with TRBD2 matching 11 bases. The length of the CDR3 is 15 residues. The V and J ends lost 4 bases and 7 bases, in that order; junction bases with no gene match: 6. From germline, CDR1 is SGHAT and CDR2 FQNNGV. CDR3 amino acids: CASSSSSGGHNEQFF. Here the CDR3 DNA reads TGTGCCAGCAGCTCCTCTAGCGGGGGGCATAATGAGCAGTTCTTC.

CDR3 sequence: CASKPGEVFEQYF. CDR3 bases: TGTGCCAGCAAACCAGGGGAAGTGTTCGAGCAGTACTTC. J is TRBJ2-7 and V is TRBV2; perhaps TRBD1 as D (6 bases). There are 13 residues in the CDR3. Germline loops: CDR1 SNHLY, CDR2 FYNNEI. Deletions cut 7 bases from V and 6 bases from J, with 16 bases between.

The chain links TRBV3-1 to TRBJ2-1, with TRBD2 matching 13 bases. V was clipped by 3 bases and J by 8 bases; unmatched bases: 4. Looked up from germline, CDR1 is LGHDT and CDR2 is YNNKEL (reference sequence). The CDR3 loop spans 15 amino acids. The CDR3: CASSHTSGGADEQFF. As DNA, the CDR3 is TGTGCCAGCAGCCACACTAGCGGGGGGGCCGATGAGCAGTTCTTC.

This clonotype was counted at least ten times. V and J are TRBV25-1 and TRBJ2-5; D might be TRBD1 (6 bases). Trimming pared 5 bases from V and 1 base from J, leaving 20 bases between. CDR3 length equals 17 residues. CDR1 MGHDK and CDR2 SYGVNS come from the germline V gene. DNA of the CDR3: TGTGCCAGCAGTACCCAGAGAGGGACAAGCCCCCAAGAGACCCAGTACTTC. Residues: CASSTQRGTSPQETQYF.

Only a few counts were recorded for this clonotype. V is TRBV28 and J is TRBJ2-1; D unclear. This CDR3 has 12 residues. V dropped 4 bases and J dropped 6 bases, with 7 bases sitting between them. The germline CDR1 and CDR2 sequences are MDHEN and SYDVKM. The DNA of the CDR3 is TGTGCCAGCAGTTGGGGTTTCAATGAGCAGTTCTTC. This gives the protein CASSWGFNEQFF.